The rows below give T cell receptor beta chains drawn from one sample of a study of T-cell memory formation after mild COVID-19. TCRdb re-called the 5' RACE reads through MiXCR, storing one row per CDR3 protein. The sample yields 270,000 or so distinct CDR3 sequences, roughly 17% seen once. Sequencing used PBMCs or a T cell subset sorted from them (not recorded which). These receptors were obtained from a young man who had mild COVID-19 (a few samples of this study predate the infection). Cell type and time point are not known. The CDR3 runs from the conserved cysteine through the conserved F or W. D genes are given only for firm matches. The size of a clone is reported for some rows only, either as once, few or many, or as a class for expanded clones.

cdr3_nt: TGTGCCAGCAGCCCCCGGGGGGGGCAAAGCAGGGAGACCCAGTACTTC
cdr3_aa: CASSPRGGQSRETQYF
clone_size: many
v_call: TRBV5-4
d_call: TRBD2
j_call: TRBJ2-5

cdr3_nt: TGCGCCAGCAGGATTTCCGGGACAGGGTTCCACGAGCAGTACTTC
cdr3_aa: CASRISGTGFHEQYF
clone_size: -
v_call: TRBV4-3
d_call: TRBD1
j_call: TRBJ2-7

cdr3_nt: TGTGCCAGCAGCAAAGTTGGAGGGGTGACAGATACGCAGTATTTT
cdr3_aa: CASSKVGGVTDTQYF
clone_size: few
v_call: TRBV21-1
d_call: -
j_call: TRBJ2-3

cdr3_nt: TGTGCCAGCAGATTGACAGGGGGAAGCTCCTACGAGCAGTACTTC
cdr3_aa: CASRLTGGSSYEQYF
clone_size: -
v_call: TRBV5-5
d_call: TRBD1
j_call: TRBJ2-7

cdr3_nt: TGCAGTGCTAGAGATATGGGACAGGCTGGGGGAAAACTGTTTTTT
cdr3_aa: CSARDMGQAGGKLFF
clone_size: -
v_call: TRBV20-1
d_call: TRBD1
j_call: TRBJ1-4

cdr3_nt: TGTGCCAGCAGTTCGACAGGGGGGGGTTCACCCCTCCACTTT
cdr3_aa: CASSSTGGGSPLHF
clone_size: few
v_call: TRBV12-3/TRBV12-4
d_call: TRBD1
j_call: TRBJ1-6

cdr3_nt: TGTGCCATCAGTGAGGGACAGGGCAATGAGCAGTTCTTC
cdr3_aa: CAISEGQGNEQFF
clone_size: few
v_call: TRBV10-3
d_call: TRBD1
j_call: TRBJ2-1

cdr3_nt: TGTGCCAGCAGTGGCGCTGGGGCCAACGTCCTGACTTTC
cdr3_aa: CASSGAGANVLTF
clone_size: -
v_call: TRBV9
d_call: -
j_call: TRBJ2-6

cdr3_nt: TGTGCCAGCAGCGAACGCGGGGGGGGCACTGAAGCTTTCTTT
cdr3_aa: CASSERGGGTEAFF
clone_size: few
v_call: TRBV7-2
d_call: -
j_call: TRBJ1-1

cdr3_nt: TGTGCCAGTAGATACTACAACGATCATGGCTACACCTTC
cdr3_aa: CASRYYNDHGYTF
clone_size: -
v_call: TRBV19
d_call: -
j_call: TRBJ1-2

cdr3_nt: TGCGCCAGCAGTGAGTTATTAGGCAATGAGCAGTTCTTC
cdr3_aa: CASSELLGNEQFF
clone_size: few
v_call: TRBV10-1
d_call: -
j_call: TRBJ2-1

cdr3_nt: TGCGCCAGCAGCCCGTCCCCTCCTCGCGCCATTAGCACAGATACGCAGTATTTT
cdr3_aa: CASSPSPPRAISTDTQYF
clone_size: many
v_call: TRBV4-3
d_call: -
j_call: TRBJ2-3

cdr3_nt: TGCAGTGCTAGAGGTGCAGCGGGGGCCTTCAGGGAGACCCAGTACTTC
cdr3_aa: CSARGAAGAFRETQYF
clone_size: few
v_call: TRBV20-1
d_call: TRBD2
j_call: TRBJ2-5

cdr3_nt: TGTGCCAGCAGCTTCGGACAGGGGGACCCAATAGCCAAAAACATTCAGTACTTC
cdr3_aa: CASSFGQGDPIAKNIQYF
clone_size: many
v_call: TRBV7-9
d_call: TRBD1
j_call: TRBJ2-4

cdr3_nt: TGTGCCAGCAGCCCGGTACGAGGGATCCAAGAGACCCAGTACTTC
cdr3_aa: CASSPVRGIQETQYF
clone_size: -
v_call: TRBV6-6
d_call: -
j_call: TRBJ2-5

cdr3_nt: TGTGCCAGCAGTTTCGACAGGCGGACGAACACTGAAGCTTTCTTT
cdr3_aa: CASSFDRRTNTEAFF
clone_size: few
v_call: TRBV6-5
d_call: -
j_call: TRBJ1-1

cdr3_nt: TGTGCCAGCAGGCGTTATAGCGGGGGGCAAGAGACCCAGTACTTC
cdr3_aa: CASRRYSGGQETQYF
clone_size: few
v_call: TRBV3-1
d_call: TRBD2
j_call: TRBJ2-5

cdr3_nt: TGTGCCAGCAGCTTGGGGGACGGCCCTACGCAGTATTTT
cdr3_aa: CASSLGDGPTQYF
clone_size: -
v_call: TRBV7-3
d_call: -
j_call: TRBJ2-3

cdr3_nt: TGCAGTGCTTCGGACAGGGGCTACGAGCAGTACTTC
cdr3_aa: CSASDRGYEQYF
clone_size: -
v_call: TRBV20-1
d_call: TRBD1
j_call: TRBJ2-7

cdr3_nt: TGTGCCAGCAGCTTAAGACAGGGGAAAAACATGAACACTGAAGCTTTCTTT
cdr3_aa: CASSLRQGKNMNTEAFF
clone_size: -
v_call: TRBV7-3
d_call: TRBD1
j_call: TRBJ1-1

cdr3_nt: TGCGCCAGCAGCCAAGTAGACCTATTACCTTTCTTT
cdr3_aa: CASSQVDLLPFF
clone_size: few
v_call: TRBV4-1
d_call: -
j_call: TRBJ1-1

cdr3_nt: TGTGCCAGCAGCGTAGTACAGGGGAGGACAGATACGCAGTATTTT
cdr3_aa: CASSVVQGRTDTQYF
clone_size: -
v_call: TRBV9
d_call: -
j_call: TRBJ2-3

cdr3_nt: TGCAGTGCTGCTGACAGGAAAAGAACGCAGTATTTT
cdr3_aa: CSAADRKRTQYF
clone_size: -
v_call: TRBV20-1
d_call: -
j_call: TRBJ2-3

cdr3_nt: TGTGCCACTACCCGGGACAGTCCTTATGGCTACACCTTC
cdr3_aa: CATTRDSPYGYTF
clone_size: -
v_call: TRBV7-9
d_call: TRBD1
j_call: TRBJ1-2

cdr3_nt: TGTGCCAGCAGCTTAGAGCGGGGGAGCAATGAGCAGTTCTTC
cdr3_aa: CASSLERGSNEQFF
clone_size: few
v_call: TRBV7-2
d_call: TRBD2
j_call: TRBJ2-1

cdr3_nt: TGTGCCACCAGCAGAGAACCGAGGGATCAGCCCCAGCATTTT
cdr3_aa: CATSREPRDQPQHF
clone_size: -
v_call: TRBV15
d_call: -
j_call: TRBJ1-5

cdr3_nt: TGTGCCAGCAGTCCCCGGGTAGCGGGGACTCAAGATACGCAGTATTTT
cdr3_aa: CASSPRVAGTQDTQYF
clone_size: -
v_call: TRBV6-2/TRBV6-3
d_call: TRBD2
j_call: TRBJ2-3

cdr3_nt: TGTGCCATCAGGGCTTTTGCCGGGGAGCTGTTTTTT
cdr3_aa: CAIRAFAGELFF
clone_size: few
v_call: TRBV10-3
d_call: -
j_call: TRBJ2-2

cdr3_nt: TGTGCCAGCACCCAGACAGGGGGTATTGGCTACACCTTC
cdr3_aa: CASTQTGGIGYTF
clone_size: few
v_call: TRBV12-3/TRBV12-4
d_call: TRBD1
j_call: TRBJ1-2

cdr3_nt: TGTGCCAGCTCATTCAATGGGGATAACACTGAAGCTTTCTTT
cdr3_aa: CASSFNGDNTEAFF
clone_size: -
v_call: TRBV18
d_call: -
j_call: TRBJ1-1

cdr3_nt: TGTGCCAGCAGCCAAGAGTCAGGGGGAAATTCACCCCTCCACTTT
cdr3_aa: CASSQESGGNSPLHF
clone_size: -
v_call: TRBV3-1
d_call: TRBD1
j_call: TRBJ1-6

cdr3_nt: TGTGCCTGGAGTGTAGTCAATGAGCAGTTCTTC
cdr3_aa: CAWSVVNEQFF
clone_size: -
v_call: TRBV30
d_call: -
j_call: TRBJ2-1

cdr3_nt: TGTGCCAGCAGCTTAGATTTCATCGGGGAGCTGTTTTTT
cdr3_aa: CASSLDFIGELFF
clone_size: few
v_call: TRBV11-2
d_call: -
j_call: TRBJ2-2

cdr3_nt: TGCAGCGTTGCTGGAGAAGAACTAGCCAAAAACATTCAGTACTTC
cdr3_aa: CSVAGEELAKNIQYF
clone_size: many
v_call: TRBV29-1
d_call: -
j_call: TRBJ2-4

cdr3_nt: TGCGCCAGCAGCCCACCTGTCAGGGATGACGAGCAGTACTTC
cdr3_aa: CASSPPVRDDEQYF
clone_size: many
v_call: TRBV5-1
d_call: -
j_call: TRBJ2-7

cdr3_nt: TGCGCCAGCAGCTCGCAGGGACAAGACTATGGCTACACCTTC
cdr3_aa: CASSSQGQDYGYTF
clone_size: many
v_call: TRBV5-1
d_call: -
j_call: TRBJ1-2

cdr3_nt: TGTGCCAGCAAGACGACCGGGGGGGGCCGGGATACGCAGTATTTT
cdr3_aa: CASKTTGGGRDTQYF
clone_size: -
v_call: TRBV7-2
d_call: TRBD2
j_call: TRBJ2-3

cdr3_nt: TGTGCCAGCTCAACCAGAGCCATTATGTCGGGGGCGGCGAACACTGAAGCTTTCTTT
cdr3_aa: CASSTRAIMSGAANTEAFF
clone_size: few
v_call: TRBV18
d_call: -
j_call: TRBJ1-1

cdr3_nt: TGCGCCAGCAGCGTCTCCACGGATGGCGAGCAGTACTTC
cdr3_aa: CASSVSTDGEQYF
clone_size: few
v_call: TRBV5-1
d_call: -
j_call: TRBJ2-7

cdr3_nt: TGTGCCAGCAGCCGAGGACTAGCGTCCACCGGGGAGCTGTTTTTT
cdr3_aa: CASSRGLASTGELFF
clone_size: few
v_call: TRBV7-3
d_call: TRBD2
j_call: TRBJ2-2

cdr3_nt: TGTGCCAGCAGTTACGCACCCTTCCTTCGGGCCCCCTACAATGAGCAGTTCTTC
cdr3_aa: CASSYAPFLRAPYNEQFF
clone_size: once
v_call: TRBV6-5
d_call: -
j_call: TRBJ2-1

cdr3_nt: TGCGCCAGCAGCTTCGGTAGCCCCACAGATACGCAGTATTTT
cdr3_aa: CASSFGSPTDTQYF
clone_size: many
v_call: TRBV5-1
d_call: -
j_call: TRBJ2-3

cdr3_nt: TGTGCCAGCAGCCAACCACCGTTCTCGTTCTATGGCTACACCTTC
cdr3_aa: CASSQPPFSFYGYTF
clone_size: few
v_call: TRBV6-6
d_call: -
j_call: TRBJ1-2

cdr3_nt: TGCGCCAGCAGCTTAAGGGGAATAGAGGATACGCAGTATTTT
cdr3_aa: CASSLRGIEDTQYF
clone_size: -
v_call: TRBV5-1
d_call: -
j_call: TRBJ2-3

cdr3_nt: TGTGCCATCAGCCTGGACGGCCAGGGGACCCAGTACTTC
cdr3_aa: CAISLDGQGTQYF
clone_size: -
v_call: TRBV10-3
d_call: -
j_call: TRBJ2-5

cdr3_nt: TGTGCCAGCAGTGAACCCAGGACCTATGGCTACACCTTC
cdr3_aa: CASSEPRTYGYTF
clone_size: -
v_call: TRBV25-1
d_call: -
j_call: TRBJ1-2

cdr3_nt: TGTGCCAGCAGCCCCCGTCGTAGCACAACTGAAGCTTTCTTT
cdr3_aa: CASSPRRSTTEAFF
clone_size: few
v_call: TRBV7-8
d_call: -
j_call: TRBJ1-1

cdr3_nt: TGTGCCAGCAGTTACGAGACTAGCACCTACGAGCAGTACTTC
cdr3_aa: CASSYETSTYEQYF
clone_size: few
v_call: TRBV6-2/TRBV6-3
d_call: TRBD2
j_call: TRBJ2-7

cdr3_nt: TGCGCCAGCAGCCAAGATTACGGCGGGGCCTGGGATACGCAGTATTTT
cdr3_aa: CASSQDYGGAWDTQYF
clone_size: few
v_call: TRBV4-1
d_call: -
j_call: TRBJ2-3

cdr3_nt: TGCGCCAGCAGCGAAGACAGGGCCTACGAGCAGTACTTC
cdr3_aa: CASSEDRAYEQYF
clone_size: -
v_call: TRBV5-1
d_call: TRBD1
j_call: TRBJ2-7

cdr3_nt: TGTGCCAGCTCACCGCGGTGGCTCAGGCAAGAGACCCAGTACTTC
cdr3_aa: CASSPRWLRQETQYF
clone_size: few
v_call: TRBV18
d_call: -
j_call: TRBJ2-5

cdr3_nt: TGTGCCAGCAGATCCGGGCCCTACTGGGAGACCCAGTACTTC
cdr3_aa: CASRSGPYWETQYF
clone_size: few
v_call: TRBV7-2
d_call: -
j_call: TRBJ2-5

cdr3_nt: TGTGCCAGCAGCCACTATAATGAAAAACTGTTTTTT
cdr3_aa: CASSHYNEKLFF
clone_size: -
v_call: TRBV12-3/TRBV12-4
d_call: -
j_call: TRBJ1-4

cdr3_nt: TGTGCCAGCAGTACAGGGAGGCTGAGTTACACCTTC
cdr3_aa: CASSTGRLSYTF
clone_size: -
v_call: TRBV27
d_call: -
j_call: TRBJ1-2

cdr3_nt: TGTGCCAGCAGTTATAGACAGTTACCTTTCTTT
cdr3_aa: CASSYRQLPFF
clone_size: few
v_call: TRBV28
d_call: -
j_call: TRBJ1-1

cdr3_nt: TGTGCCAGCAGCTTGAGGCTTCAGGGGGCATCCGGGGAGCTGTTTTTT
cdr3_aa: CASSLRLQGASGELFF
clone_size: many
v_call: TRBV5-5
d_call: TRBD1
j_call: TRBJ2-2

cdr3_nt: TGCAGTGCTAGAGATCGGGGAGAGTGGGAGACCCAGTACTTC
cdr3_aa: CSARDRGEWETQYF
clone_size: -
v_call: TRBV20-1
d_call: -
j_call: TRBJ2-5

cdr3_nt: TGTGCCAGCAGCGTTAGGGGGGCGGGGAATGAGCAGTTCTTC
cdr3_aa: CASSVRGAGNEQFF
clone_size: few
v_call: TRBV9
d_call: -
j_call: TRBJ2-1

cdr3_nt: TGTGCCAGCAGTCCTGGCTTTACCAATCAGCCCCAGCATTTT
cdr3_aa: CASSPGFTNQPQHF
clone_size: few
v_call: TRBV6-6
d_call: -
j_call: TRBJ1-5

cdr3_nt: TGTGCCAGCAGTTCTATTATGATCGGGGAGCTCTATGGCTACACCTTC
cdr3_aa: CASSSIMIGELYGYTF
clone_size: few
v_call: TRBV6-5
d_call: -
j_call: TRBJ1-2